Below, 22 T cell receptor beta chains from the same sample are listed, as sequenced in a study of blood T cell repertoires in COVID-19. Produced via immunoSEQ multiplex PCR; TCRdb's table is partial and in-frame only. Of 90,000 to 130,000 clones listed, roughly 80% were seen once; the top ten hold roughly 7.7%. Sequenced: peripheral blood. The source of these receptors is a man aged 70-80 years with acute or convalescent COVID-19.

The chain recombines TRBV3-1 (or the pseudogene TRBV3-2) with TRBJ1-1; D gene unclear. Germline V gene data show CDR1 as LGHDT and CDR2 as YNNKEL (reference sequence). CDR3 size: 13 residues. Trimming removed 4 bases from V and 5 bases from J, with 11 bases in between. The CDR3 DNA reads TGTGCCAGCAGCCCCCCCGGGGTGACTGAAGCTTTCTTT. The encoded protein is CASSPPGVTEAFF.

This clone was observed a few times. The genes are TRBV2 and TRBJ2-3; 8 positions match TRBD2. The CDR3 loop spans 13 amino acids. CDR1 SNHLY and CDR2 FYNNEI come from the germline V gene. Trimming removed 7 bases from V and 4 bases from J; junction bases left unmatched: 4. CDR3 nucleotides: TGTGCCAGCACGCCGGGAGGGGCAGATACGCAGTATTTT. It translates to CASTPGGADTQYF.

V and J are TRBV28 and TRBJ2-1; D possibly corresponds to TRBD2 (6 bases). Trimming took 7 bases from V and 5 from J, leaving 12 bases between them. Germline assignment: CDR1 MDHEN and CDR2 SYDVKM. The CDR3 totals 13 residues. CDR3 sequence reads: CASTPGGHNEQFF. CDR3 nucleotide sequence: TGTGCCAGCACCCCTGGAGGGCACAATGAGCAGTTCTTC.

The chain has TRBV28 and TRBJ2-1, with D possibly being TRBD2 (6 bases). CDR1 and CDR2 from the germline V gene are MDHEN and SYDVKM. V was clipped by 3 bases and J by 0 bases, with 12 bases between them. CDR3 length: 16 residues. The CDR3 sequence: CASSFSGGSSYNEQFF. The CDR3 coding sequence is TGTGCCAGCAGTTTTAGTGGGGGGAGCTCCTACAATGAGCAGTTCTTC.

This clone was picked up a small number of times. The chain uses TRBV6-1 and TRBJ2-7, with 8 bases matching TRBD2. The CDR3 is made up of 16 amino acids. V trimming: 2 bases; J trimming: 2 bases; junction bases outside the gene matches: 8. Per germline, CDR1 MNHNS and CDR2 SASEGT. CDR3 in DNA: TGTGCCAGCAGTGAACGAAGGAGCGGGGGTACCTACGAGCAGTACTTC. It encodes CASSERRSGGTYEQYF.

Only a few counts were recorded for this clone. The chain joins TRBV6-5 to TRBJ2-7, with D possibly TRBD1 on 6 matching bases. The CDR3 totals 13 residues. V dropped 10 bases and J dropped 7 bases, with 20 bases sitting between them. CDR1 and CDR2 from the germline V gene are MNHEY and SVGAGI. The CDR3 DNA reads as TGTGCCACAACCGGACAGAGCGGCTGGGAGCAGTACTTC. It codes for CATTGQSGWEQYF.

The CDR3 reads CASSPGESTDTQYF. The DNA for the CDR3 is TGCGCCAGCAGTCCGGGGGAAAGCACAGATACGCAGTATTTT. The chain employs TRBV5-1 and TRBJ2-3, with D perhaps matching TRBD2 (6 bases). Trimming stripped 5 bases from V and 0 bases from J, with 10 bases between. Germline assignment: CDR1 SGHRS and CDR2 YFSETQ. The CDR3 length is 14 residues.

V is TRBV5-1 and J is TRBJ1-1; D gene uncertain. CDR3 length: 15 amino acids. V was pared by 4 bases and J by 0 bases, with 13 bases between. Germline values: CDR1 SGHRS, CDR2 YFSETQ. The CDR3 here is CASSPGDGLNTEAFF. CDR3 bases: TGCGCCAGCAGCCCCGGAGACGGGTTGAACACTGAAGCTTTCTTT.

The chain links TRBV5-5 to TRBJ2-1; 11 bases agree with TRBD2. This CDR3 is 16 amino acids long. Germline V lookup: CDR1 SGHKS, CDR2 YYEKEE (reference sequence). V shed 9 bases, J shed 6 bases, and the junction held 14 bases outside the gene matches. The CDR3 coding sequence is TGTGCCACCACAAACCCTAGCGGGGGGCTTACCAATGAGCAGTTCTTC. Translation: CATTNPSGGLTNEQFF.

The CDR3 here is CASSQDGAHEETQYF. CDR3 DNA: TGCGCCAGCAGCCAAGATGGGGCCCATGAAGAGACCCAGTACTTC. The rearrangement joins TRBV4-1 to TRBJ2-5; possible D gene TRBD1, 5 bases. The CDR3 is 15 amino acids. Trimming removed 0 bases at V and 3 bases at J, with 11 bases between. In germline, CDR1 is MGHRA, CDR2 YSYEKL.

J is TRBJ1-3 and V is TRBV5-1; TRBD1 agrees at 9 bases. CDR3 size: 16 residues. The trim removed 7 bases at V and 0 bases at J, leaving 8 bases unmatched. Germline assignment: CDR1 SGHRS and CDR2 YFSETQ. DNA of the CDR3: TGCGCCAGCGGACAGGGGACCCTTCTCTCTGGAAACACCATATATTTT. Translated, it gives CASGQGTLLSGNTIYF.

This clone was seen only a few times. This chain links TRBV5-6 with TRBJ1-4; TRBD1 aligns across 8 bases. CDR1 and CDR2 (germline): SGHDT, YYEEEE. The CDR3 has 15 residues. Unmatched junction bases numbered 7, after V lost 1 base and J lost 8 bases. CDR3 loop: CASSLQGAMEEKLFF. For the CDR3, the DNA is TGTGCCAGCAGCTTGCAGGGGGCTATGGAAGAAAAACTGTTTTTT.

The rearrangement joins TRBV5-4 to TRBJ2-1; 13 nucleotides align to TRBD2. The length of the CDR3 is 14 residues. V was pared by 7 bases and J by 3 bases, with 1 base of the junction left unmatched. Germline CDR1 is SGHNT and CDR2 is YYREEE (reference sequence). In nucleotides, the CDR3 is TGTGCCAGCGGGACTAGCGGGAACTACAATGAGCAGTTCTTC. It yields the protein CASGTSGNYNEQFF. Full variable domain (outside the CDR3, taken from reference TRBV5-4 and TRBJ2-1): ETGVTQSPTHLIKTRGQQVTLRCSSQSGHNTVSWYQQALGQGPQFIFQYYREEENGRGNFPPRFSGLQFPNYSSELNVNALELDDSALYLCASGTSGNYNEQFFGPGTRLTVL.

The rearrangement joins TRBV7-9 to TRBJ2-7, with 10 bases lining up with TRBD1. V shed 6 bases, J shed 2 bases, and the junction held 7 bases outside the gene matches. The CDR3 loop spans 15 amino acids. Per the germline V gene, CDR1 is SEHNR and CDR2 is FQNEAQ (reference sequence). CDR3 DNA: TGTGCCAGCAGGGACCGGACAGGGGGACCCTACGAGCAGTACTTC. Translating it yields CASRDRTGGPYEQYF.

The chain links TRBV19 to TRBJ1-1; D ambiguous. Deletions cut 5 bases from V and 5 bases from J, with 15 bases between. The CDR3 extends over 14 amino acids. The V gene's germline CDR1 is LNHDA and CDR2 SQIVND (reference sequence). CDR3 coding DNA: TGTGCCAGTAGTGCCTCGACGGGAGGGACTGAAGCTTTCTTT. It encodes CASSASTGGTEAFF.

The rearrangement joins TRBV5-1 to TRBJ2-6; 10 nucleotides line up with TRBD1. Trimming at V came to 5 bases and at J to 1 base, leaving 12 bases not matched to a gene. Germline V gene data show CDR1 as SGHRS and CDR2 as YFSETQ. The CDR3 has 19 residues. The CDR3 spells CASSQDPGQGSSGANVLTF. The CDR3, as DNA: TGCGCCAGCAGTCAAGATCCGGGACAGGGGAGTTCTGGGGCCAACGTCCTGACTTTC.

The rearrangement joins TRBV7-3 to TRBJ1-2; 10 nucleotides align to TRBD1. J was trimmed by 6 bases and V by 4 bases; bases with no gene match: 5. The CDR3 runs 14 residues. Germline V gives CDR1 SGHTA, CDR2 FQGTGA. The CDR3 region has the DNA TGTGCCAGCAGCTCCGACAGGGGGCTCGATGGCTACACCTTC. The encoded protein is CASSSDRGLDGYTF.

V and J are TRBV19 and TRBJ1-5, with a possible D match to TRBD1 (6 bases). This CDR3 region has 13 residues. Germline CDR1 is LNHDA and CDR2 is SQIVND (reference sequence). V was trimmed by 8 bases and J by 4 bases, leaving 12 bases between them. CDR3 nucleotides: TGTGCCAGTGATTACACAGGGAATCAGCCCCAGCATTTT. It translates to CASDYTGNQPQHF.

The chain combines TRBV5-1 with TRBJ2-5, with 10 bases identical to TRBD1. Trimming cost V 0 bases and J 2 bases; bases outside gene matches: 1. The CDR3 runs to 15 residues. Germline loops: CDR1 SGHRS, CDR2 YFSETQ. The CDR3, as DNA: TGCGCCAGCAGCTTGGGGGGACAGGGGCAAGAGACCCAGTACTTC. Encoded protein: CASSLGGQGQETQYF.

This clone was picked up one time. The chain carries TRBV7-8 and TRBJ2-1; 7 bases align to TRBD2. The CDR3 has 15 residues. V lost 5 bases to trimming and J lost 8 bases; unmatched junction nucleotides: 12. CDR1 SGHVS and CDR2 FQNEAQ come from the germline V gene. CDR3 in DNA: TGTGCCAGCAGCCGTCTAGCGGATCGTATTGATGAGCAGTTCTTC. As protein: CASSRLADRIDEQFF.

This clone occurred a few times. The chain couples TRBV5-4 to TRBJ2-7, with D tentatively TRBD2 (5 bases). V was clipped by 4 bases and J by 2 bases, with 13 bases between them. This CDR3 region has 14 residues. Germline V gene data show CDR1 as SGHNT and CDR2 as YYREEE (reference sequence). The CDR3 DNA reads TGTGCCAGCAGCCCGCAGGCGGGTACCTACGAGCAGTACTTC. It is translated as CASSPQAGTYEQYF.

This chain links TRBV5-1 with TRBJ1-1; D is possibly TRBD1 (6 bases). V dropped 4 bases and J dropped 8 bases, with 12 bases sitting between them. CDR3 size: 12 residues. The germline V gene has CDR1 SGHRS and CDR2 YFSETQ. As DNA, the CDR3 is TGCGCCAGCAGCCCCGGACAGAAGGAAGCTTTCTTT. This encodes CASSPGQKEAFF. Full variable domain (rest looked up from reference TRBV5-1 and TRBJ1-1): KAGVTQTPRYLIKTRGQQVTLSCSPISGHRSVSWYQQTPGQGLQFLFEYFSETQRNKGNFPGRFSGRQFSNSRSEMNVSTLELGDSALYLCASSPGQKEAFFGQGTRLTVV.